This T cell receptor beta chain stems from a study of OX40 agonist ivuxolimab in advanced cancers. The wider study: Melanoma, hepatocellular carcinoma, head and neck or renal cell cancer occurred in dose-escalation patients. Study-level findings and limits: At 0.1 to 3.0 mg/kg and by week 6, CD4+ and CD8+ T cells in the blood had expanded clonally. Compared with CD4+, CD8+ T cells on average had more expanded clones.

The ends were cut back, 7 bases at V and 0 bases at J, with 15 bases in the middle. This CDR3 is built from 16 residues. Germline lookup yields CDR1 LNHDA and CDR2 SQIVND (reference sequence). Regarding this clone: Its specificity is unknown.

TCRdb's copy holds only in-frame clones and misses some; the assay was immunoSEQ multiplex PCR. This table has about 55,000 clones, about nine tenths appearing once. The sequences come from CD4+ or CD8+ T cells sorted from blood, collected in a trial of the OX40 agonist ivuxolimab. The genes are TRBV19 and TRBJ2-2; no reliable D call. This sequence originates from an adult with an advanced solid tumor such as melanoma, head and neck, liver or kidney cancer. CDR3: CASKPRQPANTGELFF. The CDR3 DNA reads TGTGCCAGTAAGCCCAGGCAGCCGGCGAACACCGGGGAGCTGTTTTTT.